A selection of T cell receptor beta chains follows, all from one sample in a study of T cell repertoires in cytomegalovirus infection. The antigens for these receptors are not known. A single record per CDR3 protein comes from TCRdb applying MiXCR to the reads. The sample lists 80,000 or so distinct CDR3 sequences, around 37% occurring once. This sample comprised CD8+ T cells from cultured PBMCs, obtained from culture after CMV antigen stimulation. All receptors come from a human donor in good health (CMV status not recorded). Some clones in this sample may be carry-over from other donors' samples. Each CDR3 is given with its conserved first and last residue. D genes are given only for firm matches. Size is omitted from some rows. Given values are once, few, many or a class for expanded clones.

D gene: NA
J gene: TRBJ1-2
V gene: TRBV6-8
clone size: NA
CDR3 DNA: TGTGCCAGCGGTCCGCTGGCAGAGAACTATGGCTACACCTTC
CDR3 protein: CASGPLAENYGYTF

D gene: TRBD1
J gene: TRBJ1-2
V gene: TRBV7-6
clone size: once
CDR3 DNA: TGTGCCAGCAGCCCGGACAGGTCGGGTGGCTACACCTTC
CDR3 protein: CASSPDRSGGYTF

D gene: NA
J gene: TRBJ2-7
V gene: TRBV4-1
clone size: NA
CDR3 DNA: TGTGCCAGCAGCCCCCCGATGACAGGATCCCGCTCCTACGAGCAGTACTTC
CDR3 protein: CASSPPMTGSRSYEQYF

D gene: TRBD1
J gene: TRBJ2-7
V gene: TRBV6-5
clone size: NA
CDR3 DNA: TGTGCCAGCAGCGATTCTTGGGACAGCACCTACGAGCAGTACTTC
CDR3 protein: CASSDSWDSTYEQYF

D gene: NA
J gene: TRBJ1-5
V gene: TRBV20-1
clone size: NA
CDR3 DNA: TGCAGTGCTAGAGTCCCAGGGGAACGCAATCAGCCCCAGCATTTT
CDR3 protein: CSARVPGERNQPQHF

D gene: NA
J gene: TRBJ2-2
V gene: TRBV4-2
clone size: NA
CDR3 DNA: TGTGCCAGCAGCCAAGATCTTCCCAGGACTCACAACACCGGGGAGCTGTTTTTT
CDR3 protein: CASSQDLPRTHNTGELFF

D gene: NA
J gene: TRBJ2-6
V gene: TRBV7-6
clone size: few
CDR3 DNA: TGTGCCAGCAGCTCCGGGACGGAAACCTCTGGGGCCAACGTCCTGACTTTC
CDR3 protein: CASSSGTETSGANVLTF

D gene: NA
J gene: TRBJ2-3
V gene: TRBV4-1
clone size: NA
CDR3 DNA: TGCGCCAGCAGCCAAGGGGTATGGGGCACAGATACGCAGTATTTT
CDR3 protein: CASSQGVWGTDTQYF

D gene: TRBD1
J gene: TRBJ2-1
V gene: TRBV28
clone size: NA
CDR3 DNA: TGTGCCAGCAGGGGCGGGACAGGTAGCTCCTACAATGAGCAGTTCTTC
CDR3 protein: CASRGGTGSSYNEQFF

D gene: NA
J gene: TRBJ2-5
V gene: TRBV10-3
clone size: few
CDR3 DNA: TGTGCCATCAGTGAGTCAGGGCAGACCCAAGAGACCCAGTACTTC
CDR3 protein: CAISESGQTQETQYF

D gene: NA
J gene: TRBJ2-7
V gene: TRBV7-8
clone size: many
CDR3 DNA: TGTGCCAGCAGCTTGTCCGGGACCGCGAGCTCCTACGAGCAGTACTTC
CDR3 protein: CASSLSGTASSYEQYF

D gene: TRBD1
J gene: TRBJ2-7
V gene: TRBV28
clone size: NA
CDR3 DNA: TGTGCCAGCAGCCCCCTGACAGGGCCGTTAAACGAGCAGTACTTC
CDR3 protein: CASSPLTGPLNEQYF

D gene: NA
J gene: TRBJ1-1
V gene: TRBV6-2/TRBV6-3
clone size: NA
CDR3 DNA: TGTGCCAGCAGTTACTCCGTGGGGGGCACTGAAGCTTTCTTT
CDR3 protein: CASSYSVGGTEAFF

D gene: NA
J gene: TRBJ2-3
V gene: TRBV12-3/TRBV12-4
clone size: few
CDR3 DNA: TGTGCCAGCGCCCCCGGGGGCGGGACAGATACGCAGTATTTT
CDR3 protein: CASAPGGGTDTQYF

D gene: NA
J gene: TRBJ2-3
V gene: TRBV12-3/TRBV12-4
clone size: NA
CDR3 DNA: TGTGCCAGCAGTTTGCTGCTCTACACAGATACGCAGTATTTT
CDR3 protein: CASSLLLYTDTQYF